This TCR beta chain was identified during a study of cytomegalovirus exposure and HLA in healthy donors. Study findings and constraints: Across donors, sequencing depth was assumed by presence/absence analyses to be roughly uniform. Later analysis suggested most CMV-associated TCR beta chains were HLA-restricted.

Of note for this clone: As yet, its antigen is unknown.

The PCR made use of 60 Vbeta and 13 Jbeta primers. The assay was immunoSEQ multiplex PCR, and TCRdb's table has in-frame clones only and misses some. The profile covers 90,000 to 140,000 clones, with 76% appearing a single time and 7% to 10% taken by the ten largest. The CDR3 totals 15 residues. Germline CDR1 reads LNHDA; CDR2 reads SQIVND (reference sequence). Trimming removed 3 bases at V and 1 base at J, with 12 bases between. The specimen was PBMCs. The rearrangement joins TRBV19 to TRBJ1-1; no firm D call. The TCR sequence derives from a man in his forties or fifties in good health and CMV-seropositive. The CDR3 loop reads CASSIEGRKNTEAFF. The CDR3 DNA follows: TGTGCCAGTAGTATTGAGGGCAGAAAGAACACTGAAGCTTTCTTT.